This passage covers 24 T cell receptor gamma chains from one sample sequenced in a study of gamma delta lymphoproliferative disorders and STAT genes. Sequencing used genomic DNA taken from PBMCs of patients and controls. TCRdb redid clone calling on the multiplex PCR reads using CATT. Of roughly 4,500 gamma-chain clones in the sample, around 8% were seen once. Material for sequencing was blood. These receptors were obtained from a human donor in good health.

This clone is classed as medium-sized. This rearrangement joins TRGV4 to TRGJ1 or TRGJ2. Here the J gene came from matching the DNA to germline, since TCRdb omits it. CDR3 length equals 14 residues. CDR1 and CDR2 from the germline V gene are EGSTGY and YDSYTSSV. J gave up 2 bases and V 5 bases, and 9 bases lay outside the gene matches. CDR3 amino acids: CATWVYRYYYKKLF. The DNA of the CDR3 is TGTGCCACCTGGGTATATCGGTATTATTATAAGAAACTCTTT.

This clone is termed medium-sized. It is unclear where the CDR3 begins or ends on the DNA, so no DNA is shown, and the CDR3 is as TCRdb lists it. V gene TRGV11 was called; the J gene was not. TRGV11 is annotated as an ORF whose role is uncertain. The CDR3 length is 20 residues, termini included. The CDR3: CTTVPAGLGTKEGSDWIKTF.

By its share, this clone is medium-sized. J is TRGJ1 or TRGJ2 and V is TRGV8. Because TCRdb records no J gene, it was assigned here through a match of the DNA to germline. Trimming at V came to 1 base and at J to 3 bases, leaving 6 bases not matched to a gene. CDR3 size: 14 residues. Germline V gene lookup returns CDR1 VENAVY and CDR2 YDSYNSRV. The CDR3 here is CATWDSPSYYKKLF. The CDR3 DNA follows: TGTGCCACCTGGGATAGTCCGTCTTATTATAAGAAACTCTTT.

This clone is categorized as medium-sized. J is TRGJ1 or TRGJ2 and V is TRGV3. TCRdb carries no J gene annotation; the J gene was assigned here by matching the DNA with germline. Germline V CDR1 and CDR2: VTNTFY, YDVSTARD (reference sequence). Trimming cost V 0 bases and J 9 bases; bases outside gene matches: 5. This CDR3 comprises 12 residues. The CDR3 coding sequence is TGTGCCACCTGGGACAGGTGGCCTAAGAAACTCTTT. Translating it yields CATWDRWPKKLF.

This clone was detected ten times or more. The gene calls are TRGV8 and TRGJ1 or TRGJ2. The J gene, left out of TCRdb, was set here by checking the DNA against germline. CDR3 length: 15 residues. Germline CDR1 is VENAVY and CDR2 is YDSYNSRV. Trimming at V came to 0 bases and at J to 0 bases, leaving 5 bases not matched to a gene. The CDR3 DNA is TGTGCCACCTGGGATAGGCAAGGGAATTATTATAAGAAACTCTTT. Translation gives CATWDRQGNYYKKLF.

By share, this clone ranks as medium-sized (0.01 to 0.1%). The CDR3 protein is CATWDGLGSSDWIKTF. As DNA, the CDR3 is TGTGCCACCTGGGACGGGCTTGGGAGTAGTGATTGGATCAAGACGTTT. The chain carries TRGV2 and TRGJP2. The J gene, left out of TCRdb, was set here by checking the DNA against germline. The CDR3 is 16 amino acids. Germline-derived CDR1 and CDR2 are EGSNGY and YDSYNSKV. The junction had 6 bases not matched to a gene; V was cut back by 0 bases and J by 2 bases.

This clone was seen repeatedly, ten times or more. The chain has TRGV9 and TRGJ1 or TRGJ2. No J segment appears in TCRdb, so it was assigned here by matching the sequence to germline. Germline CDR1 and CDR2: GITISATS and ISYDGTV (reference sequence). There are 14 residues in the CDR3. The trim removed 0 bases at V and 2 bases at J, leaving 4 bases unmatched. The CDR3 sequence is CALWEVKDYYKKLF. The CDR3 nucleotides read TGTGCCTTGTGGGAGGTGAAGGATTATTATAAGAAACTCTTT.

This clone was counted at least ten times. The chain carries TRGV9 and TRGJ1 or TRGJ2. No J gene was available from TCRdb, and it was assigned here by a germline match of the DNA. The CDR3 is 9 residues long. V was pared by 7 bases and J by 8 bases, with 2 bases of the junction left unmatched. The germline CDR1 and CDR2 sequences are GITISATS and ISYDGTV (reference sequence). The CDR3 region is CALCDKKLF. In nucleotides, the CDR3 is TGTGCCTTGTGTGATAAGAAACTCTTT.

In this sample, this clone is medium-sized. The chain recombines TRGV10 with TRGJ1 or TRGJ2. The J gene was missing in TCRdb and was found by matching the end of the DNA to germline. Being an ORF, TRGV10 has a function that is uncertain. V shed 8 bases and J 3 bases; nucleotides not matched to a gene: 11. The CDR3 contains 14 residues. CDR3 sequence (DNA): TGTGCTGCGTGGGATATTACCCGTTATTATAAGAAACTCTTT. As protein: CAAWDITRYYKKLF.

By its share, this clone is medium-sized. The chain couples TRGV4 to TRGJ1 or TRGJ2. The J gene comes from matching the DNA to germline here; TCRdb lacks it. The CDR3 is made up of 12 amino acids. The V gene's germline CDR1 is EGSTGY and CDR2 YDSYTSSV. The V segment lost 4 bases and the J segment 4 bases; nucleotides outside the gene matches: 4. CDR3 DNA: TGTGCCACCTGGGACCACTATTATAAGAAACTCTTT. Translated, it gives CATWDHYYKKLF.

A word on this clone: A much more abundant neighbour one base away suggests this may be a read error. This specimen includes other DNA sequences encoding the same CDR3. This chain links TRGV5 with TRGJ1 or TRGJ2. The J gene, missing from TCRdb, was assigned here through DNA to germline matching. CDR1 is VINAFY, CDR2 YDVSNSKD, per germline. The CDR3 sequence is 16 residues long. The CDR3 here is CATWDDRIRGGYKKLF. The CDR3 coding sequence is TGCGCCACCTGGGACGATAGGATTAGGGGGGGATATAAGAAACTCTTT.

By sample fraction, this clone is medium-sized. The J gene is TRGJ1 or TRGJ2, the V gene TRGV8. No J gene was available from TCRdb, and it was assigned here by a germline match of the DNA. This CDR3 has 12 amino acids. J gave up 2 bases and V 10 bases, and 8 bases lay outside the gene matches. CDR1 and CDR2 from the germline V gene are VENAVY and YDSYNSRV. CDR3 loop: CATPADYYKKLF. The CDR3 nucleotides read TGTGCCACACCCGCAGATTATTATAAGAAACTCTTT.

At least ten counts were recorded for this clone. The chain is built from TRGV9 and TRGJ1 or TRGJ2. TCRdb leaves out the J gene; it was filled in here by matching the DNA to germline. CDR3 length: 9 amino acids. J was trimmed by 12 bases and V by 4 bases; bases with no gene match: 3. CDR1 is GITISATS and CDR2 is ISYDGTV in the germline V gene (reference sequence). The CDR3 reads CALWDGKLF. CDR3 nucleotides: TGTGCCTTGTGGGACGGGAAACTCTTT.

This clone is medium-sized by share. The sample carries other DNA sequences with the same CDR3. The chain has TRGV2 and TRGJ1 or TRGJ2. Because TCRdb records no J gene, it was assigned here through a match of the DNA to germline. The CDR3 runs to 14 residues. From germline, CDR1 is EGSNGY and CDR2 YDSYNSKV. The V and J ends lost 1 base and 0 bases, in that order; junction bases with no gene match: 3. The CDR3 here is CATWDGLNYYKKLF. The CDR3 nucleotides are TGTGCCACCTGGGACGGCTTGAATTATTATAAGAAACTCTTT.

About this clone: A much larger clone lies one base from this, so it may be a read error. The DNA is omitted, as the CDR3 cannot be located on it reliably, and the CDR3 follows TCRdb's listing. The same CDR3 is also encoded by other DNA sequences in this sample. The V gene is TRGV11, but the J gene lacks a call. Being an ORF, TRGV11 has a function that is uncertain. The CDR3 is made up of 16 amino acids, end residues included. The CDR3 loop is CTTVPAGLGTGWFKIF.

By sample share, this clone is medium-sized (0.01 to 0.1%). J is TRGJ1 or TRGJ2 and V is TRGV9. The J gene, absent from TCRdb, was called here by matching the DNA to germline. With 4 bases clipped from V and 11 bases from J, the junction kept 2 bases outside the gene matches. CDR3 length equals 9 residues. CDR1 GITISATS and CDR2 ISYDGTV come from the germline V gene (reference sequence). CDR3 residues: CALWEEKLF. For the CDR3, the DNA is TGTGCCTTGTGGGAAGAGAAACTCTTT.

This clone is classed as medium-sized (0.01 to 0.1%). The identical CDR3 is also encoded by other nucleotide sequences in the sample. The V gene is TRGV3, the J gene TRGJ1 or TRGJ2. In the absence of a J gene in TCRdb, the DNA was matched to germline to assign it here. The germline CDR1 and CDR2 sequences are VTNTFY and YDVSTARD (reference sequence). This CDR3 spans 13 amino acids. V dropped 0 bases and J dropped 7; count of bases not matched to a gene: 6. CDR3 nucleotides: TGTGCCACCTGGGACAGGCCTCGGTATAAGAAACTCTTT. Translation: CATWDRPRYKKLF.

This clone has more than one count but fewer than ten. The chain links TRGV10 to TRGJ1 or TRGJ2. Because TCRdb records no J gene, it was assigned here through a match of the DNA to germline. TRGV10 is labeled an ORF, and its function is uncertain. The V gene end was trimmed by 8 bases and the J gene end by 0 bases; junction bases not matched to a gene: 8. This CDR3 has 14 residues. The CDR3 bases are TGTGCTGCGTGGGCTCCTTCGAATTATTATAAGAAACTCTTT. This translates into CAAWAPSNYYKKLF.

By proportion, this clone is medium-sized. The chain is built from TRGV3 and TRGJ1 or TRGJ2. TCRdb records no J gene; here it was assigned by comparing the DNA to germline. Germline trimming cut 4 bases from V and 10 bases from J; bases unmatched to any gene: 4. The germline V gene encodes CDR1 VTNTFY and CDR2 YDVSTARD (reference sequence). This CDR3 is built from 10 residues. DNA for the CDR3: TGTGCCACCTGGGAGGGGAAGAAACTCTTT. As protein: CATWEGKKLF.

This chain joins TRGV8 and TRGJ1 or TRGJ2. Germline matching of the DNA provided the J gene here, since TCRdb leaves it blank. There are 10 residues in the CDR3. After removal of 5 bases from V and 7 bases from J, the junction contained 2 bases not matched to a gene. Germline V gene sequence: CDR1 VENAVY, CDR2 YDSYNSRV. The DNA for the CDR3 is TGTGCCACCTGGGTATATAAGAAACTCTTT. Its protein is CATWVYKKLF.

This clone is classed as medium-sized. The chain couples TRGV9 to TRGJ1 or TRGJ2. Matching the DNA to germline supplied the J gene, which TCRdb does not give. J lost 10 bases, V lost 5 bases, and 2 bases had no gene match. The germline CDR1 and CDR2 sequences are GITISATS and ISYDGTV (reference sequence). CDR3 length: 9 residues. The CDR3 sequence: CALWGKKLF. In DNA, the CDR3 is TGTGCCTTGTGGGGCAAGAAACTCTTT.

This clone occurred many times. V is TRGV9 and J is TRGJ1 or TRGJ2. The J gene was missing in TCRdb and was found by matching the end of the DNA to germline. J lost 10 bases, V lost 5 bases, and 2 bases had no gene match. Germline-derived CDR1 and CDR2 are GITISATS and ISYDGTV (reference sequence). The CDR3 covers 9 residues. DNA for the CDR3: TGTGCCTTGTGGGTAAAGAAACTCTTT. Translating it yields CALWVKKLF.

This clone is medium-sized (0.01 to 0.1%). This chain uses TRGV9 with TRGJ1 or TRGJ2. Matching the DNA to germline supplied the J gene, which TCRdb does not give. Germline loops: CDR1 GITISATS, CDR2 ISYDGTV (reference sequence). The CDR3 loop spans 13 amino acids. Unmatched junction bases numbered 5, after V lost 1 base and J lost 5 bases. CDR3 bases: TGTGCCTTGTGGGAGGTATTGGATTATAAGAAACTCTTT. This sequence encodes CALWEVLDYKKLF.

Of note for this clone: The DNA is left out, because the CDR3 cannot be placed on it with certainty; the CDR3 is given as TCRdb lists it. The CDR3 loop is CTTVPAGLGTALF. With the J gene uncalled, the V gene is TRGV11. TRGV11 qualifies as an ORF whose function is uncertain. The CDR3 length equals 13 residues, ends included.